Below are 12 T cell receptor beta chains sequenced from a single sample in a study of T cells in Graves' hyperthyroidism and ophthalmopathy (dated by TCRdb to the late 2010s). The library was made by multiplex PCR. The listed sequencing device is Illumina HiSeq 2000. The TCR beta CDR3 regions were amplified from the RNA transcripts. The first round of RT-PCR for the TCR CDR3 was performed with the HTBI primer set and the Qiagen OneStep RT-PCR kit. TCRdb reworked the public reads: Q25 trimming with fastp, MiXCR clone assembly, productive beta chains retained. Records with the same CDR3 protein are collapsed into one entry carrying the most frequent genes and DNA. Here the sample has approximately 620,000 distinct CDR3 sequences; approximately 15% occur a single time. The top ten constitute less than 3.5% of the sample. Sequenced input: blood. The receptors stem from a woman aged 40 to 50 with Graves' ophthalmopathy.

The rearrangement links TRBV5-1 to TRBJ2-3; D unresolved. Trimming took 6 bases from V and 1 from J, leaving 15 bases between them. There are 15 residues in the CDR3. From germline, CDR1 is SGHRS and CDR2 YFSETQ. CDR3 sequence: CASNQAAVGTDTQYF. For the CDR3, the DNA is TGCGCCAGCAACCAGGCCGCGGTTGGCACAGATACGCAGTATTTT. The whole variable domain, remainder taken from reference TRBV5-1 and TRBJ2-3, is KAGVTQTPRYLIKTRGQQVTLSCSPISGHRSVSWYQQTPGQGLQFLFEYFSETQRNKGNFPGRFSGRQFSNSRSEMNVSTLELGDSALYLCASNQAAVGTDTQYFGPGTRLTVL.

The V and J genes are TRBV10-3 and TRBJ1-2; D remains unclear. This CDR3 is 14 amino acids long. CDR1 and CDR2 (germline): ENHRY, SYGVKD. With 2 bases removed from V and 8 bases from J, the gap between germline ends came to 15 bases. This CDR3 is CAISENDLRLGYTF. CDR3 bases: TGTGCCATCAGTGAGAACGACCTCCGGCTAGGCTACACCTTC.

The rearrangement uses TRBV20-1 and TRBJ1-3; TRBD1 is a possible D gene (5 bases). In germline, CDR1 is DFQATT, CDR2 SNEGSKA (reference sequence). The V gene lost 2 bases and the J gene lost 5 bases, with 28 bases spanning the gap. CDR3 size: 19 residues. The CDR3 DNA follows: TGCAGTGCTAGACCCAAGCCTGAACGAGGGGCCAGGGAAAGAAACACCATATATTTT. Encoded protein: CSARPKPERGARERNTIYF.

This rearrangement joins TRBV20-1 to TRBJ1-1; 8 bases line up with TRBD1. The CDR3 is 12 amino acids. CDR1 and CDR2 (germline): DFQATT, SNEGSKA (reference sequence). The CDR3 region has the DNA TGCACCCCCCGGTCGGGCGGACAGGGCGCTTTCTTT. It yields the protein CTPRSGGQGAFF.

This chain connects TRBV5-1 to TRBJ2-3; tentatively, D is TRBD2 (6 bases). V shed 1 base and J shed 5 bases, with 17 bases lying between them. The CDR3 consists of 16 residues. CDR1 and CDR2 (germline): SGHRS, YFSETQ. CDR3 residues: CASSLYGGNGGDTQYF. Here the CDR3 DNA reads TGCGCCAGCAGCTTGTATGGGGGGAATGGAGGAGATACGCAGTATTTT.

This clonotype has just a few counts. This chain uses TRBV6-1 with TRBJ2-3; D might be TRBD2 (6 bases). This CDR3 region has 15 residues. Germline V gives CDR1 MNHNS, CDR2 SASEGT. Trimming shortened V by 4 bases and J by 0 bases, and 11 bases separated the two germline ends. DNA for the CDR3: TGTGCCAGCAGTGCCGGGGGAACTAGCACAGATACGCAGTATTTT. Its translation is CASSAGGTSTDTQYF.

This clonotype was counted at least ten times. CDR3 DNA sequence: TGTGCCAGCAGTTCACAGGGAGGCCCCTATAATTCACCCCTCCACTTT. Amino acid sequence: CASSSQGGPYNSPLHF. The J gene is TRBJ1-6, the V gene TRBV12-3 or TRBV12-4, with D tentatively TRBD1 (6 bases). The CDR3 contains 16 residues. V lost 4 bases to trimming and J lost 2 bases, with 12 bases between them.

The V call is TRBV5-1, the J call TRBJ1-2; 7 bases match TRBD1. The V gene's germline CDR1 is SGHRS and CDR2 YFSETQ. J was trimmed by 2 bases and V by 4 bases; bases with no gene match: 11. CDR3 length: 16 residues. CDR3 sequence (DNA): TGCGCCAGCAGCGCACAAATACCGACAGGGAACTATGGCTACACCTTC. This translates into CASSAQIPTGNYGYTF.

This clonotype was detected ten times or more. The V and J genes are TRBV20-1 and TRBJ1-1, with TRBD1 matching over 9 bases. The germline V gene has CDR1 DFQATT and CDR2 SNEGSKA (reference sequence). The CDR3 is 14 amino acids. Unmatched junction bases numbered 6, after V lost 3 bases and J lost 4 bases. The CDR3 spells CSASRDREGTEAFF. The CDR3 region has the DNA TGCAGTGCTAGCCGGGACAGGGAGGGCACTGAAGCTTTCTTT.

This clonotype was counted at least ten times. The DNA of the CDR3 is TGTGCCAGCAGCGCCCTGGGACAGACTAATGAAAAACTGTTTTTT. It codes for CASSALGQTNEKLFF. This rearrangement joins TRBV7-9 to TRBJ1-4, with 7 bases that match TRBD1. V dropped 5 bases and J dropped 2; count of bases not matched to a gene: 5. Germline V gene sequence: CDR1 SEHNR, CDR2 FQNEAQ (reference sequence). This CDR3 has 15 residues.

V gene TRBV20-1 combines with J gene TRBJ2-7; TRBD2 aligns across 13 bases. Trimming took 3 bases from V and 4 from J; bases not matched to a gene: 3. The CDR3 length is 14 residues. Germline V gene data show CDR1 as DFQATT and CDR2 as SNEGSKA (reference sequence). For the CDR3, the DNA is TGCAGTGCTAGGGGACTAGCGGGATCTTACGAGCAGTACTTC. Protein sequence: CSARGLAGSYEQYF.

The V gene is TRBV30, the J gene TRBJ1-6, with D tentatively TRBD1 (5 bases). V shed 1 base and J shed 14 bases, with 12 bases lying between them. The CDR3 length is 12 residues. CDR1 and CDR2 from the germline V gene are GTSNPN and SVGIG (reference sequence). The chain's CDR3 is CAWSEGRAALHF. For the CDR3, the DNA is TGTGCCTGGAGTGAAGGCAGGGCGGCCCTCCACTTT. The variable domain in full, completed from reference TRBV30 and TRBJ1-6, reads SQTIHQWPATLVQPVGSPLSLECTVEGTSNPNLYWYRQAAGRGLQLLFYSVGIGQISSEVPQNLSASRPQDRQFILSSKKLLLSDSGFYLCAWSEGRAALHFGNGTRLTVT.